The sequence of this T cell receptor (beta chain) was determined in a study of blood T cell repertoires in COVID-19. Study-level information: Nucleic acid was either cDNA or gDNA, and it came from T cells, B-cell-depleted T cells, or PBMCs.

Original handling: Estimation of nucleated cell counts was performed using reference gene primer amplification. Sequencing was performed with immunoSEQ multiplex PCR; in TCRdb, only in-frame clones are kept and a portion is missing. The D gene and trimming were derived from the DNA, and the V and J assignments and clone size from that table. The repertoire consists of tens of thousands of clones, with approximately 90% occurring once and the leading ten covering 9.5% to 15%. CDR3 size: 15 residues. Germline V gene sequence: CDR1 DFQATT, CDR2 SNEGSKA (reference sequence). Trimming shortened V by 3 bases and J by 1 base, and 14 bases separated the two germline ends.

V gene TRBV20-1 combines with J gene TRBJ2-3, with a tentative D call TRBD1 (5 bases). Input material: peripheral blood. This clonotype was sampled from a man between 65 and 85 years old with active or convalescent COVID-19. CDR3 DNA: TGCAGTGCTAGTCACTTGGGGCAGGGCACAGATACGCAGTATTTT. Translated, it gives CSASHLGQGTDTQYF.